This T cell receptor beta chain was retrieved from a study of blood T cells in healthy people across ages. General observations from the study: Total diversity from one million sequenced T cells was likely underestimated. Any conclusive comparison of naive versus antigen-experienced cells was prevented by using unsorted PBMCs.

The authors extracted at least 6 micrograms of total RNA per sample. CDR1 is ENHRY, CDR2 SYGVKD, per germline. J gave up 2 bases and V 6 bases, and 9 bases lay outside the gene matches. The CDR3 is 17 amino acids. This clonotype has only a few counts. Its specificity is not known. Primed by a sample-barcoded 5' primer and a J-beta primer mix, a second PCR proceeded for about 7 to 12 cycles. Each cDNA molecule, via a template-switch adaptor with 12 random nucleotides, was tagged. One entry per CDR3 protein, called by TCRdb with MiXCR from the 5' RACE reads. There are 850,000 to 1,000,000 distinct CDR3 sequences in the sample; around 46% occur only once, and under 15% lies in the top ten.

The sequencing input was blood. The chain recombines TRBV10-3 with TRBJ2-5; 13 bases are shared with TRBD2. This TCR was sampled from a man aged 25-45 years in good health. The CDR3 DNA follows: TGTGCCATCAGGGGACCGACTAGCGGGGGGTTACAAGAGACCCAGTACTTC. Translating gives CAIRGPTSGGLQETQYF.